The rows below give T cell receptor beta chains drawn from one sample of a study of siplizumab effects on memory and regulatory T cells. Profiled with immunoSEQ multiplex PCR; TCRdb holds only in-frame clones, not every one. The data hold more than 85,000 clones, with roughly 92% observed a single time. Sequencing used CD4+ T cells sorted from blood. These receptors were obtained from a human donor in good health. CDR3s include the opening cysteine and the closing phenylalanine or tryptophan. Size is omitted from some rows. Given values are once, few, many or a class for expanded clones.

J | size | V | CDR3
TRBJ2-4 | once | TRBV18 | CASSPYPGGQNIQYF
TRBJ2-5 | NA | TRBV5-1 | CASSMRTVQETQYF
TRBJ1-2 | few | TRBV7-9 | CASSSSGGGGYTF
TRBJ2-3 | NA | TRBV20-1 | CSAEDQDTQYF
TRBJ1-5 | NA | TRBV2 | CASWDINQPQHF
TRBJ2-4 | NA | TRBV12-5 | CASGLTGGRNIQYF
TRBJ2-1 | NA | TRBV6-5 | CASSPRLFGEQFF
TRBJ1-2 | NA | TRBV7-9 | CASSLVLPGSPTF
TRBJ2-3 | NA | TRBV4-2 | CASSQDGTDTQYF
TRBJ1-4 | NA | TRBV29-1 | CSVRTGGIEKLFF
TRBJ2-1 | NA | TRBV2 | CASILTGAPWDEQFF
TRBJ2-7 | NA | TRBV14 | CASSPERGLEQYF
TRBJ2-7 | NA | TRBV6-1 | CATSAPQGNYEQYF
TRBJ2-1 | NA | TRBV7-8 | CASSLALLAGANEQFF
TRBJ2-7 | NA | TRBV7-9 | CASSLVPGQAHF
TRBJ1-2 | NA | TRBV5-4 | CASSSDSLYGYTF
TRBJ1-5 | NA | TRBV29-1 | CSVDCNSNQPQHF
TRBJ2-7 | NA | TRBV6-5 | CASSRGPLYEQYF
TRBJ1-5 | NA | TRBV27 | CASSFMFGQGKSQPQHF
TRBJ1-3 | NA | TRBV11-2 | CASSSGTTKWSGNTIYF
TRBJ2-5 | NA | TRBV7-2 | CASSLRASSRETQYF
TRBJ1-1 | NA | TRBV5-1 | CASSLPTEGTEAFF
TRBJ2-7 | NA | TRBV5-4 | CASSLPTGSSEQYF
TRBJ1-2 | NA | TRBV19 | CASSIWRTGGDYGYTF
TRBJ2-3 | NA | TRBV29-1 | CSVEGAQSTDTQYF
TRBJ1-1 | NA | TRBV6-6 | CASSYSSRYNTEAFF
TRBJ1-3 | NA | TRBV30 | CAWYRGRMSSGNTIYF
TRBJ2-2 | NA | TRBV6-6 | CASTPDSFRGELFF
TRBJ2-5 | NA | TRBV29-1 | CSVDWTKETQYF
TRBJ1-5 | NA | TRBV27 | CASSLSITALGNQPQHF
TRBJ2-3 | NA | TRBV9 | CASSVATRVDGDTQYF
TRBJ2-2 | NA | TRBV5-1 | CASFSGGVNTGELFF
TRBJ1-1 | NA | TRBV20-1 | CSARVRTEAFF
TRBJ2-1 | NA | TRBV5-1 | CASSLVGSGGRRRSYNEQFF
TRBJ1-5 | NA | TRBV4-2 | CASSQGTGGIGNQPQHF
TRBJ2-3 | NA | TRBV2 | CASSEGLSTDTQYF
TRBJ2-2 | NA | TRBV5-1 | CASSWETPNTGELFF
TRBJ1-1 | NA | TRBV5-1 | CASLGQGTLEAFF
TRBJ1-2 | NA | TRBV6-6 | CASRRLNYGYTF
TRBJ2-2 | NA | TRBV21-1 | CASSKEGAGSNTGELFF
TRBJ2-7 | NA | TRBV6-5 | CASSRGQAEYEQYF
TRBJ2-7 | once | TRBV5-4 | CASSPPGITTALDF
TRBJ2-1 | NA | TRBV5-1 | CASSLGGSSYNEQFF
TRBJ1-2 | NA | TRBV12-5 | CASGLEQGAGGYTF
TRBJ2-3 | NA | TRBV29-1 | CSVGGGWSADTQYF
TRBJ2-7 | NA | TRBV5-6 | CASSLTGFEQYF
TRBJ2-7 | NA | TRBV6-5 | CASSYSSQVYSYEQYF
TRBJ2-5 | NA | TRBV6-6 | CASSLTMYQETQYF
TRBJ2-3 | NA | TRBV11-3 | CASSLGRSTDTQYF
TRBJ1-5 | NA | TRBV6-1 | CASSEARQGASNQPQHF
TRBJ1-1 | NA | TRBV5-8 | CASRPRTLMNTEAFF
TRBJ2-1 | NA | TRBV7-8 | CASSLSAWTGTFHNEQFF
TRBJ2-2 | NA | TRBV11-3 | CASSLGQDAAGELFF
TRBJ1-3 | NA | TRBV4-1 | CASSQDTDRVGNTIYF
TRBJ2-1 | NA | TRBV11-3 | CASSPGQVYNEQFF
TRBJ2-5 | NA | TRBV5-4 | CASSLEVRGSFQETQYF